The T cell receptor beta chain under discussion was sequenced for a study of cytomegalovirus exposure and HLA in healthy donors. Overall study results and limits: As confirmed in vitro, a few CMV-associated chains were specific for CMV antigens. Most TCR beta V segments were productive about 87% or about 30% of the time in an earlier analysis.

In the case of this clone: Its target is unknown. Within the sample, other DNA sequences also encode this same CDR3.

Germline CDR1 is SGHTA and CDR2 is FQGTGA. The junction had 8 bases not matched to a gene; V was cut back by 4 bases and J by 5 bases. The CDR3 runs to 15 residues. In the PCR, 60 Vbeta and 13 Jbeta primers were used. The table came from immunoSEQ multiplex PCR; TCRdb's copy has only in-frame clones and leaves some out. The table lists 100,000 to 150,000 clones. The sequencing sample was made of PBMCs. J is TRBJ2-5 and V is TRBV7-3, with 9 bases that match TRBD1. The receptor was isolated from a man in his forties in good health and CMV-seronegative. The CDR3 is CASSSPGTGSETQYF. The CDR3 nucleotides read TGTGCCAGCAGCTCCCCCGGGACAGGGAGTGAGACCCAGTACTTC.